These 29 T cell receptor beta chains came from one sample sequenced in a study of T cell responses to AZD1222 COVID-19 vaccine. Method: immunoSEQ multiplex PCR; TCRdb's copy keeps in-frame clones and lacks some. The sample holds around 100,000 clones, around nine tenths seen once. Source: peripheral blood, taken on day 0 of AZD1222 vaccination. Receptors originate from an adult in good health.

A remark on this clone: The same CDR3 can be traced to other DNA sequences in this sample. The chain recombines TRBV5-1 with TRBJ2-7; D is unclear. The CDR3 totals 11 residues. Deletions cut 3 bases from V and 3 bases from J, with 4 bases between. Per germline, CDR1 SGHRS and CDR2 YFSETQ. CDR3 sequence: CASSSDYEQYF. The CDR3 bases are TGCGCCAGCAGCTCGGACTACGAGCAGTACTTC.

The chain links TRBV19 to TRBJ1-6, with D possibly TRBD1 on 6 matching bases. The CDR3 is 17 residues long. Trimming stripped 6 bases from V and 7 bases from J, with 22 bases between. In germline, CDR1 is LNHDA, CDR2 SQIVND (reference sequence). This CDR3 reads CASRSSTGGGRNSPLHF. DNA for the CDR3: TGTGCCAGTAGATCCTCAACGGGAGGGGGAAGAAATTCACCCCTCCACTTT.

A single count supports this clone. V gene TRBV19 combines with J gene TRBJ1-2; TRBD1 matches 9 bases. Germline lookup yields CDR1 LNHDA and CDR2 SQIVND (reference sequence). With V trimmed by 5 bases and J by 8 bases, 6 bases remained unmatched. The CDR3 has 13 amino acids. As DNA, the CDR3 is TGTGCCAGTAGTCCCCGGGACAGGGACGGCTACACCTTC. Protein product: CASSPRDRDGYTF.

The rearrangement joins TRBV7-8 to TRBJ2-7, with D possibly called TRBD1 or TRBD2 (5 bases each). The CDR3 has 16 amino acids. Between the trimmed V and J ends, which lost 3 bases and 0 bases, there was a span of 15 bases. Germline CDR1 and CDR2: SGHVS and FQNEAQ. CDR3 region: CASSFPGTYSSYEQYF. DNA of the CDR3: TGTGCCAGCAGCTTCCCCGGGACCTATAGCTCCTACGAGCAGTACTTC.

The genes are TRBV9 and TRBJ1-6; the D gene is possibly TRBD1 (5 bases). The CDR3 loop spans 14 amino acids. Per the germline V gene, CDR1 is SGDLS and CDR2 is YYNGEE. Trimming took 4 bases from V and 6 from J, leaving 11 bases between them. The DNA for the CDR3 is TGTGCCAGCAGCCCCGAGGGGATTAATTCACCCCTCCACTTT. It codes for CASSPEGINSPLHF.

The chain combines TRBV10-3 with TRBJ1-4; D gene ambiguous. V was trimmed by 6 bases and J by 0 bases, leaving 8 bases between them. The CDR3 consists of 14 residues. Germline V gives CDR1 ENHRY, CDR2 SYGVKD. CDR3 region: CAIRGSTTNEKLFF. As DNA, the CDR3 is TGTGCCATCAGGGGCTCTACAACTAATGAAAAACTGTTTTTT.

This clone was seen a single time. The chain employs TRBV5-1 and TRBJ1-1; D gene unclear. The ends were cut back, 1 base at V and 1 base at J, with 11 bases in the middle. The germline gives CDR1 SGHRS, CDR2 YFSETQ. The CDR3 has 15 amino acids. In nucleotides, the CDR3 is TGCGCCAGCAGCTTGAAGAGGACTGCGAACACTGAAGCTTTCTTT. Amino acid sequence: CASSLKRTANTEAFF.

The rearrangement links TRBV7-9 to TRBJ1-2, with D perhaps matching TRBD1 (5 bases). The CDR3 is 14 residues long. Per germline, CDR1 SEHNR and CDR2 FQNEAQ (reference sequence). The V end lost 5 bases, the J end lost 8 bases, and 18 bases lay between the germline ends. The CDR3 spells CASSHSNTRGGYTF. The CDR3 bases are TGTGCCAGCAGCCATTCAAACACCCGGGGGGGCTACACCTTC.

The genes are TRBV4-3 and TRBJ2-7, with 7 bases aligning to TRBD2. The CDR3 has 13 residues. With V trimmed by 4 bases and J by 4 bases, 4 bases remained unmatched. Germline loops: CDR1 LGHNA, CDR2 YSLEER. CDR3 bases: TGCGCCAGCAGCCGGACTAGTGGATACGAGCAGTACTTC. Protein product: CASSRTSGYEQYF.

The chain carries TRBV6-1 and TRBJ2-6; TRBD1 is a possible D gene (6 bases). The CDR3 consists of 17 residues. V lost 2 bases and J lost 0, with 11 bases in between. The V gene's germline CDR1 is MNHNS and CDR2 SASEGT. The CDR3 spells CASSERQALSGANVLTF. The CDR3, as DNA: TGTGCCAGCAGTGAAAGACAGGCTCTCTCTGGGGCCAACGTCCTGACTTTC.

The CDR3 region has the DNA TGTGCCAGCAGCCCAGGGACAACAGGTCGCTACACCTTC. Protein sequence: CASSPGTTGRYTF. This chain uses TRBV2 with TRBJ1-2, with D possibly TRBD1 on 6 matching bases. V was pared by 6 bases and J by 9 bases, with 17 bases between. The CDR3 is 13 amino acids. Germline lookup yields CDR1 SNHLY and CDR2 FYNNEI.

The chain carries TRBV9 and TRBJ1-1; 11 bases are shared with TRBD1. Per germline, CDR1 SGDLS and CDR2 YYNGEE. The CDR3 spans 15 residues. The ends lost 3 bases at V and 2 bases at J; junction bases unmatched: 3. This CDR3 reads CASSGRTGGNTEAFF. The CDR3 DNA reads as TGTGCCAGCAGCGGCCGGACAGGGGGCAACACTGAAGCTTTCTTT.

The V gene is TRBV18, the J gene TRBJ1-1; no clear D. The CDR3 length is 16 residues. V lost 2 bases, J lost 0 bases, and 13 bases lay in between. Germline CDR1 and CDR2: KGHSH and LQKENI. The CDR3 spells CASSPGENFMNTEAFF. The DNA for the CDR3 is TGTGCCAGCTCACCAGGGGAGAACTTCATGAACACTGAAGCTTTCTTT. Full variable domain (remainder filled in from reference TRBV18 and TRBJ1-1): NAGVMQNPRHLVRRRGQEARLRCSPMKGHSHVYWYRQLPEEGLKFMVYLQKENIIDESGMPKERFSAEFPKEGPSILRIQQVVRGDSAAYFCASSPGENFMNTEAFFGQGTRLTVV.

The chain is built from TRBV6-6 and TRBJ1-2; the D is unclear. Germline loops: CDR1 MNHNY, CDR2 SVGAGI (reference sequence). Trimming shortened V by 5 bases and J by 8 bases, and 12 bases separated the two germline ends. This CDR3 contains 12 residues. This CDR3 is CASSMEVSGYTF. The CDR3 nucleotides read TGTGCCAGCAGTATGGAGGTCTCGGGCTACACCTTC.

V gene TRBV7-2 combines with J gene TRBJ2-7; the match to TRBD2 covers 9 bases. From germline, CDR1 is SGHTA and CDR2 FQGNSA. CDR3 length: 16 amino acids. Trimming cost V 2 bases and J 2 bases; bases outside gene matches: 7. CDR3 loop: CASSLSGGQGTYEQYF. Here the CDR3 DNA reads TGTGCCAGCAGCTTAAGCGGGGGGCAAGGCACCTACGAGCAGTACTTC.

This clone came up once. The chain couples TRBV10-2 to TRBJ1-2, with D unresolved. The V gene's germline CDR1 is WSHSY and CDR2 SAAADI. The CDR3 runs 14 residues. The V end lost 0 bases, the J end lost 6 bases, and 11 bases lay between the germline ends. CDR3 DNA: TGCGCCAGCAGTGAGTCGTGGAGCGTAGATGGCTACACCTTC. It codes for CASSESWSVDGYTF.

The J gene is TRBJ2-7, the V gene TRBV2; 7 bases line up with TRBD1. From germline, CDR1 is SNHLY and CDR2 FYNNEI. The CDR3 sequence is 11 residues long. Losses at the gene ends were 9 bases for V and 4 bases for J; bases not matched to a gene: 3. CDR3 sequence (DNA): TGTGCCAGTGGGACAGCATACGAGCAGTACTTC. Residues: CASGTAYEQYF.

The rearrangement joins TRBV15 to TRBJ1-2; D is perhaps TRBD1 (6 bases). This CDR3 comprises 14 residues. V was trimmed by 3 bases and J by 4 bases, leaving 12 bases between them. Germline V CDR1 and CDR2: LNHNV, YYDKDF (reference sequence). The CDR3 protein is CATSSDGGRYGYTF. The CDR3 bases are TGTGCCACCAGCAGCGACGGGGGCCGCTATGGCTACACCTTC.

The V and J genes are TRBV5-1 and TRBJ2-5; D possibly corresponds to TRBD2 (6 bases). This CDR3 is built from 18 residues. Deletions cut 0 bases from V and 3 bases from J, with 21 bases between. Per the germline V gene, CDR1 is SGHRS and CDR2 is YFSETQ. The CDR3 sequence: CASSLAIWGGTREETQYF. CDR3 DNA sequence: TGCGCCAGCAGCTTGGCCATCTGGGGCGGGACTCGCGAAGAGACCCAGTACTTC.

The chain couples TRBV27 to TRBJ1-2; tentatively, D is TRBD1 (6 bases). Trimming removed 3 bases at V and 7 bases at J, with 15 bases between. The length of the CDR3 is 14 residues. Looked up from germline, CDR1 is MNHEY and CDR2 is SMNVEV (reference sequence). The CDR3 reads CASSFRGAQIGYTF. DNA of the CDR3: TGTGCCAGCAGTTTCCGGGGGGCGCAGATTGGCTACACCTTC.

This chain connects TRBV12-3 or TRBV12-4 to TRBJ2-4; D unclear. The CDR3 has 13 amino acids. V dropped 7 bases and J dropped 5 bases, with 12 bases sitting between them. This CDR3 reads CASTPRAENIQYF. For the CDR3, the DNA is TGTGCCAGCACCCCAAGGGCGGAAAACATTCAGTACTTC.

The CDR3 loop reads CASSFPGVDGYTF. The CDR3 region has the DNA TGTGCCAGCAGTTTTCCCGGGGTTGATGGCTACACCTTC. This chain uses TRBV28 with TRBJ1-2; D gene uncertain. Trimming removed 3 bases at V and 6 bases at J, with 11 bases between. This CDR3 contains 13 residues. The germline CDR1 and CDR2 sequences are MDHEN and SYDVKM.

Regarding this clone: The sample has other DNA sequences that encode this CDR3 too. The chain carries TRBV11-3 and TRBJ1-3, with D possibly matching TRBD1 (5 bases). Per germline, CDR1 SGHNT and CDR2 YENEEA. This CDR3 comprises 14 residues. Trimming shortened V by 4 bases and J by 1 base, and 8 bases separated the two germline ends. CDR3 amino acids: CASSSGGSGNTIYF. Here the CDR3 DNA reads TGTGCCAGCAGCTCGGGGGGATCTGGAAACACCATATATTTT. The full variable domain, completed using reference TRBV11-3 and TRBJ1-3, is EAGVVQSPRYKIIEKKQPVAFWCNPISGHNTLYWYLQNLGQGPELLIRYENEEAVDDSQLPKDRFSAERLKGVDSTLKIQPAELGDSAVYLCASSSGGSGNTIYFGEGSWLTVV.

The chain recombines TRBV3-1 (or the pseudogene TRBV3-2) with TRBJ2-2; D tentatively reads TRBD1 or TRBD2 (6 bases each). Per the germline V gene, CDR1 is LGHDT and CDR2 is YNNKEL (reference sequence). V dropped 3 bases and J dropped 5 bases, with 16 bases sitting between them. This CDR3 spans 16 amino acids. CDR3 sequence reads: CASSHADGGRTGELFF. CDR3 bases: TGTGCCAGCAGCCACGCCGACGGGGGCCGGACCGGGGAGCTGTTTTTT.

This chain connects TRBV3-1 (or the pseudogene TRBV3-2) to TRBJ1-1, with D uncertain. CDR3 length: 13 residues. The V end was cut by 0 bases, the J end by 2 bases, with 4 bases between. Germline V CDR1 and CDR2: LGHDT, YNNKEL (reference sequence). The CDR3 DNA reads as TGTGCCAGCAGCCAAGACCCCAACACTGAAGCTTTCTTT. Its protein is CASSQDPNTEAFF.

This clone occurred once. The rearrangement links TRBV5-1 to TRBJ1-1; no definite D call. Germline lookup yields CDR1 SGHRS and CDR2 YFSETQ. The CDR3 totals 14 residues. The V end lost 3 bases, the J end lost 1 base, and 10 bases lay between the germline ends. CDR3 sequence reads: CASSSRHGNTEAFF. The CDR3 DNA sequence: TGCGCCAGCAGCTCGAGACATGGGAACACTGAAGCTTTCTTT.

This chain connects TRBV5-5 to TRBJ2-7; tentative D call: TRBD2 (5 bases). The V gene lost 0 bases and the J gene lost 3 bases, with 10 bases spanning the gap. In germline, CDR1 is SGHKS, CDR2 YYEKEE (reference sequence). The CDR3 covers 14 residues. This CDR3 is CASSLVGVIYEQYF. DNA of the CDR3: TGTGCCAGCAGCTTGGTCGGGGTTATCTACGAGCAGTACTTC.

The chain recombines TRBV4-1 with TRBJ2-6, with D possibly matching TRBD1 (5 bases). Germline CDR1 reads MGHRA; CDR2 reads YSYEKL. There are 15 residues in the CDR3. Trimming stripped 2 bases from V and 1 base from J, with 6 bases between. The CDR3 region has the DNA TGCGCCAGCAGCCAACCAGGGTCTGGGGCCAACGTCCTGACTTTC. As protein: CASSQPGSGANVLTF.

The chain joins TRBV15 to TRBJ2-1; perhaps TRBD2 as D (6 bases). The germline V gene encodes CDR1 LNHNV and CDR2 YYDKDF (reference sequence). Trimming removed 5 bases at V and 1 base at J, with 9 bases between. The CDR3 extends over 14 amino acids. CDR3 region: CATSSGRSYNEQFF. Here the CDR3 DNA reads TGTGCCACCAGCTCCGGGAGATCCTACAATGAGCAGTTCTTC.